These 17 T cell receptor beta chains originate from one sample sequenced in a study of shared clonotypes between healthy human individuals. TCRdb's table, derived via immunoSEQ multiplex PCR, lists solely in-frame clones and lacks some. The sample yields approximately 590,000 clones, roughly 95% seen once. Naivety among CD8 cells was defined by CD45RO negativity and positive CCR7 selection, thereby excluding terminally differentiated effector memory CD45RA+ cells. The specimen was naive CD8+ T cells sorted from blood. Every receptor here comes from a woman between 25 and 40 years old in good health.

This rearrangement joins TRBV7-9 to TRBJ2-3; D may be TRBD2 (6 bases). Germline assignment: CDR1 SEHNR and CDR2 FQNEAQ (reference sequence). The V and J ends lost 3 bases and 1 base respectively, with 11 bases between them. There are 15 residues in the CDR3. The CDR3 loop is CASSLSGTGTDTQYF. The CDR3 DNA follows: TGTGCCAGCAGCTTGTCCGGGACTGGCACAGATACGCAGTATTTT.

The rearrangement links TRBV18 to TRBJ2-7, with 7 bases that match TRBD1. This CDR3 comprises 15 residues. Per the germline V gene, CDR1 is KGHSH and CDR2 is LQKENI. Trimming took 6 bases from V and 0 from J; bases not matched to a gene: 8. The CDR3 here is CASSHDRASSYEQYF. CDR3 bases: TGTGCCAGCTCCCACGACAGGGCAAGCTCCTACGAGCAGTACTTC. The full variable domain, with the rest looked up from reference TRBV18 and TRBJ2-7, is NAGVMQNPRHLVRRRGQEARLRCSPMKGHSHVYWYRQLPEEGLKFMVYLQKENIIDESGMPKERFSAEFPKEGPSILRIQQVVRGDSAAYFCASSHDRASSYEQYFGPGTRLTVT.

The V gene is TRBV13, the J gene TRBJ1-1, with unresolved D. The CDR3 runs to 13 residues. Trimming took off 5 bases at V and 1 base at J, with 8 bases between the two ends. In germline, CDR1 is PRHDT, CDR2 FYEKMQ (reference sequence). CDR3 protein: CASSLHANTEAFF. In DNA, the CDR3 is TGTGCCAGCAGCCTCCATGCGAACACTGAAGCTTTCTTT.

This chain connects TRBV9 to TRBJ2-3; no definite D call. This CDR3 spans 14 amino acids. V shed 3 bases and J shed 0 bases, with 8 bases lying between them. In germline, CDR1 is SGDLS, CDR2 YYNGEE. The CDR3 loop reads CASSGYHSTDTQYF. CDR3 in DNA: TGTGCCAGCAGCGGCTACCACAGCACAGATACGCAGTATTTT.

The rearrangement joins TRBV28 to TRBJ2-5, with a tentative D call TRBD1 (6 bases). The J call may be faulty, since TRBJ2-7 better matches the DNA end. Germline loops: CDR1 MDHEN, CDR2 SYDVKM. There are 12 residues in the CDR3. The CDR3 region has the DNA TGTGCCAGCAGACGGACAGACTACGAGCAGTACTTC. Protein: CASRRTDYEQYF.

The V call is TRBV7-8, the J call TRBJ2-1; no clear D gene. V was clipped by 0 bases and J by 6 bases, with 12 bases between them. Germline CDR1 reads SGHVS; CDR2 reads FQNEAQ. CDR3 length equals 15 residues. CDR3 protein: CASSLALRLGNEQFF. CDR3 DNA: TGTGCCAGCAGCTTAGCGCTTCGGCTCGGCAATGAGCAGTTCTTC. The full variable domain, rest sourced from reference TRBV7-8 and TRBJ2-1, is GAGVSQSPRYKVAKRGQDVALRCDPISGHVSLFWYQQALGQGPEFLTYFQNEAQLDKSGLPSDRFFAERPEGSVSTLKIQRTQQEDSAVYLCASSLALRLGNEQFFGPGTRLTVL.

The chain employs TRBV13 and TRBJ2-1; 14 nucleotides align to TRBD2. The CDR3 totals 16 residues. Germline V CDR1 and CDR2: PRHDT, FYEKMQ (reference sequence). Trimming took 2 bases from V and 7 from J; bases not matched to a gene: 4. The CDR3 here is CASSLPGLAGDNEQFF. CDR3 nucleotide sequence: TGTGCCAGCAGCTTACCGGGACTAGCGGGAGATAATGAGCAGTTCTTC.

The chain couples TRBV19 to TRBJ2-6; D ambiguous. Trimming took off 5 bases at V and 0 bases at J, with 11 bases between the two ends. The CDR3 is made up of 16 amino acids. From germline, CDR1 is LNHDA and CDR2 SQIVND (reference sequence). CDR3 sequence reads: CASSYGPASGANVLTF. As DNA, the CDR3 is TGTGCCAGTAGTTACGGACCAGCCTCTGGGGCCAACGTCCTGACTTTC. Supplemented by reference TRBV19 and TRBJ2-6, the full variable domain reads DGGITQSPKYLFRKEGQNVTLSCEQNLNHDAMYWYRQDPGQGLRLIYYSQIVNDFQKGDIAEGYSVSREKKESFPLTVTSAQKNPTAFYLCASSYGPASGANVLTFGAGSRLTVL.

This chain connects TRBV7-9 to TRBJ1-5; unclear D gene. This CDR3 region has 14 residues. Germline V lookup: CDR1 SEHNR, CDR2 FQNEAQ (reference sequence). V was shortened by 5 bases and J by 3 bases, with 11 bases between the two germline ends. CDR3 residues: CASSREGINQPQHF. DNA of the CDR3: TGTGCCAGCAGCAGGGAAGGGATCAATCAGCCCCAGCATTTT.

The V call is TRBV7-9, the J call TRBJ2-7; 8 bases map to TRBD2. This CDR3 spans 18 amino acids. The V segment lost 4 bases and the J segment 4 bases; nucleotides outside the gene matches: 18. Germline V CDR1 and CDR2: SEHNR, FQNEAQ (reference sequence). The CDR3 DNA reads TGTGCCAGCAGCTCTACGCCCGGCGGGACTAGTCGCACTTACGAGCAGTACTTC. The encoded protein is CASSSTPGGTSRTYEQYF. Variable domain in full (rest from reference TRBV7-9 and TRBJ2-7): DTGVSQNPRHKITKRGQNVTFRCDPISEHNRLYWYRQTLGQGPEFLTYFQNEAQLEKSRLLSDRFSAERPKGSFSTLEIQRTEQGDSAMYLCASSSTPGGTSRTYEQYFGPGTRLTVT.

The chain joins TRBV5-6 to TRBJ2-6; D is ambiguous. CDR3 length equals 13 residues. V dropped 8 bases and J dropped 0 bases, with 6 bases sitting between them. Germline V gene lookup returns CDR1 SGHDT and CDR2 YYEEEE. CDR3 sequence (DNA): TGTGCCAGTAAGAGCTCTGGGGCCAACGTCCTGACTTTC. Protein: CASKSSGANVLTF.

The chain joins TRBV29-1 to TRBJ1-1, with a tentative D call TRBD1 (5 bases). CDR1 SQVTM and CDR2 ANQGSEA come from the germline V gene. Deletions cut 8 bases from V and 6 bases from J, with 13 bases between. This CDR3 is 11 amino acids long. CDR3 nucleotide sequence: TGCAGCCTCGGCGGGGACCCTGAAGCTTTCTTT. As protein: CSLGGDPEAFF.

The CDR3 here is CAISDPDRGSENIQYF. The CDR3 DNA reads as TGTGCCATCAGTGACCCGGACAGGGGAAGCGAAAACATTCAGTACTTC. The chain links TRBV10-3 to TRBJ2-4, with 9 bases matching TRBD1. The ends lost 3 bases at V and 5 bases at J; junction bases unmatched: 8. The CDR3 extends over 16 amino acids. In germline, CDR1 is ENHRY, CDR2 SYGVKD.

The CDR3 protein is CASSQDRGRNQPQHF. As DNA, the CDR3 is TGCGCCAGCAGCCAGGACAGGGGCAGGAATCAGCCCCAGCATTTT. The chain links TRBV4-1 to TRBJ1-5, with 9 positions matching TRBD1. CDR1 and CDR2 (germline): MGHRA, YSYEKL. The length of the CDR3 is 15 residues. V shed 3 bases, J shed 4 bases, and the junction held 4 bases outside the gene matches.

This sequence joins TRBV4-1 and TRBJ2-2, with a possible D match to TRBD2 (7 bases). The germline V and J ends were trimmed by 1 base and 5 bases, with 14 bases remaining between them. Germline V gene data show CDR1 as MGHRA and CDR2 as YSYEKL. CDR3 size: 16 residues. The DNA for the CDR3 is TGCGCCAGCAGCCAAGTCCAGGGGAGGGGGACCGGGGAGCTGTTTTTT. It translates to CASSQVQGRGTGELFF.

The chain is built from TRBV4-1 and TRBJ2-2; D gene unclear. Deletions cut 4 bases from V and 1 base from J, with 7 bases between. The germline V gene encodes CDR1 MGHRA and CDR2 YSYEKL. The CDR3 covers 14 residues. CDR3 amino acids: CASSLPMNTGELFF. In DNA, the CDR3 is TGCGCCAGCAGCCTCCCAATGAACACCGGGGAGCTGTTTTTT.

V usage is TRBV5-1 and J usage is TRBJ2-7; a possible D gene is TRBD1 (6 bases). This CDR3 is built from 14 residues. V was pared by 3 bases and J by 0 bases, with 10 bases between. CDR1 is SGHRS and CDR2 is YFSETQ in the germline V gene. The CDR3 DNA reads as TGCGCCAGCAGCTGGACAGCCCCCTCCTACGAGCAGTACTTC. It specifies CASSWTAPSYEQYF.